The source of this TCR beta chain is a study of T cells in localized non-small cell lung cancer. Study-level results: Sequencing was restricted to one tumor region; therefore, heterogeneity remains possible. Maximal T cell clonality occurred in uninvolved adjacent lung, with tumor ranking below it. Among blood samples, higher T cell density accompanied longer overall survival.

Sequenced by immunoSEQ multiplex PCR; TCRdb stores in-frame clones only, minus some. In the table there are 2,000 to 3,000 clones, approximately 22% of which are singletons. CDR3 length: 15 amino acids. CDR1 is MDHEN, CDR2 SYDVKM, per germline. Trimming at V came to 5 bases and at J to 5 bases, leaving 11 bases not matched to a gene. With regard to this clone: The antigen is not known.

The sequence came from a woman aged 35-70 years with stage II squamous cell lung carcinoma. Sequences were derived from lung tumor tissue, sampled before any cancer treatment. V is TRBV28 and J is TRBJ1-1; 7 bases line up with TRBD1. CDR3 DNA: TGTGCCAGCAGTGAGGGACAGAAGGGTCGGACTGAAGCTTTCTTT. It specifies CASSEGQKGRTEAFF.